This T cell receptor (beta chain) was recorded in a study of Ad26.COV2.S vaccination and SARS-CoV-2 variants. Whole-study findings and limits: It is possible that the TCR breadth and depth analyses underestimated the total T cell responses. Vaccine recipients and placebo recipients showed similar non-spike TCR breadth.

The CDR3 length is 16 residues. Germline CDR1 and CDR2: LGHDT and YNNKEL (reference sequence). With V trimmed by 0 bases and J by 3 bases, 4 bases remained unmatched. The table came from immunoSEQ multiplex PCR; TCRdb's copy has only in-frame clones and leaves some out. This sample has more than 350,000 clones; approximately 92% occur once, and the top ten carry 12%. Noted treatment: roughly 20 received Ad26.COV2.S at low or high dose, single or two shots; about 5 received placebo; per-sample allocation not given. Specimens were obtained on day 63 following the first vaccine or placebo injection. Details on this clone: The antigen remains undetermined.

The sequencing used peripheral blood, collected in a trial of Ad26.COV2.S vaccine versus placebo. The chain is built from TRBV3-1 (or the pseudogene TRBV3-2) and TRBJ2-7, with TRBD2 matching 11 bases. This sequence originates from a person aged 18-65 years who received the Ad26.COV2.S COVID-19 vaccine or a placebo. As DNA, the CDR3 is TGTGCCAGCAGCCAAGAGGCTAGCGGGAGGAGCTACGAGCAGTACTTC. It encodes CASSQEASGRSYEQYF.